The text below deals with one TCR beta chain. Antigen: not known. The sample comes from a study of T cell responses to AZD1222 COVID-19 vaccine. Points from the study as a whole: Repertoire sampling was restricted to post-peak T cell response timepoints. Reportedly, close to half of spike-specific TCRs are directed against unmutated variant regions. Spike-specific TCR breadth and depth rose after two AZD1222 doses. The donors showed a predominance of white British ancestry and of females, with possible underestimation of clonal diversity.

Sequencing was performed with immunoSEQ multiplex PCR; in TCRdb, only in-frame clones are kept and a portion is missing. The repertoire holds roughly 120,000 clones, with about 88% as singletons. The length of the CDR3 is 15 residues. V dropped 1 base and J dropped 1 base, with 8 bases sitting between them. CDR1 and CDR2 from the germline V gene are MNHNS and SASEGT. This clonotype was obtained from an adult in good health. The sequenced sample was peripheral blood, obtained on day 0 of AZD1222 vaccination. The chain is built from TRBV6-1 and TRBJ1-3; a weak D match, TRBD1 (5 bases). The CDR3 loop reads CASSEEAGSGNTIYF. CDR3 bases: TGTGCCAGCAGTGAAGAGGCAGGGTCTGGAAACACCATATATTTT.